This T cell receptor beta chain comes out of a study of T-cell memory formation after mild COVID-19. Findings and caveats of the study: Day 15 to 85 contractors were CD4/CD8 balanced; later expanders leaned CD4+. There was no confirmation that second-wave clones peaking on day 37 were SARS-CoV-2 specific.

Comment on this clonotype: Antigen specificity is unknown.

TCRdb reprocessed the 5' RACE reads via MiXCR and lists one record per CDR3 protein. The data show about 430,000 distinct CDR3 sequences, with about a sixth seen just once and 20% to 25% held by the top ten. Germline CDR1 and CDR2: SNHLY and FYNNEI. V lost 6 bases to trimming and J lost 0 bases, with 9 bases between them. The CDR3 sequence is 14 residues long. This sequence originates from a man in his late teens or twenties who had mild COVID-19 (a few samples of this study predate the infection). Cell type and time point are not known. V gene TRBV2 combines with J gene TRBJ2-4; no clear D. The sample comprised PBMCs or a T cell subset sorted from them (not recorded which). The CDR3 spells CASRRTLAKNIQYF. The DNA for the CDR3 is TGTGCCAGCAGACGGACGTTAGCCAAAAACATTCAGTACTTC.